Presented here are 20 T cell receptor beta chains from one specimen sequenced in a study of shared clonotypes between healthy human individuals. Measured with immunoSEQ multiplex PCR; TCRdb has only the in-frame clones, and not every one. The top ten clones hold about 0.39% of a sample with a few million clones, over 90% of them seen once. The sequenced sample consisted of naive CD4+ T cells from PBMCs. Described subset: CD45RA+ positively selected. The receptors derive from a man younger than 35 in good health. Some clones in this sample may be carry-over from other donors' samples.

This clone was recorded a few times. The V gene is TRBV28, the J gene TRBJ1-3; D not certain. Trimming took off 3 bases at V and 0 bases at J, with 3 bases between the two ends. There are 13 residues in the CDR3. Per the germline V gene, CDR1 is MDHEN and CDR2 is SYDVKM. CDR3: CASSLASGNTIYF. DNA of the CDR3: TGTGCCAGCAGTTTGGCCTCTGGAAACACCATATATTTT.

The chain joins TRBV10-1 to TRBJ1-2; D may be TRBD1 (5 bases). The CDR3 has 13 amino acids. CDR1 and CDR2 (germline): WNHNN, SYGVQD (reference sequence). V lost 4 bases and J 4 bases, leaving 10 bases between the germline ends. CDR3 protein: CASSVDRPYGYTF. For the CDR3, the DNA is TGCGCCAGCAGTGTAGACAGACCCTATGGCTACACCTTC.

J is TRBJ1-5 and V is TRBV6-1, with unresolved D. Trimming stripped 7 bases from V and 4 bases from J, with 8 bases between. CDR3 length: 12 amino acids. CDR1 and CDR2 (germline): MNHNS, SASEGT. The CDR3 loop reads CASTTGNQPQHF. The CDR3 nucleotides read TGTGCCAGCACCACGGGGAATCAGCCCCAGCATTTT.

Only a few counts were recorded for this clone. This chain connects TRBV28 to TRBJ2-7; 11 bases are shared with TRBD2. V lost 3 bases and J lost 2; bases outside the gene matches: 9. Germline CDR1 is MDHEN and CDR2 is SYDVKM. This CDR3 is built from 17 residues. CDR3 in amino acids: CASSFITGTSGTYEQYF. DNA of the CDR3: TGTGCCAGCAGTTTCATAACCGGGACTAGCGGTACCTACGAGCAGTACTTC.

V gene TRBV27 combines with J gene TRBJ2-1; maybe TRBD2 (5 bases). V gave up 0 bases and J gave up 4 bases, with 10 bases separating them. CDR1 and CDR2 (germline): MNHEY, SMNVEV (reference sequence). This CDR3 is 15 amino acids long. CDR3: CASSLSVAGYNEQFF. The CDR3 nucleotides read TGTGCCAGCAGTTTATCGGTGGCGGGTTACAATGAGCAGTTCTTC.

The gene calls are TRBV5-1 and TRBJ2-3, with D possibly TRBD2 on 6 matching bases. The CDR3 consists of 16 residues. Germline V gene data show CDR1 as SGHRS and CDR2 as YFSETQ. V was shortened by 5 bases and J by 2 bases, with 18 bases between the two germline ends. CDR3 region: CASRNAGRVLTDTQYF. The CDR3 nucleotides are TGCGCCAGCAGGAACGCGGGACGGGTCCTCACAGATACGCAGTATTTT.

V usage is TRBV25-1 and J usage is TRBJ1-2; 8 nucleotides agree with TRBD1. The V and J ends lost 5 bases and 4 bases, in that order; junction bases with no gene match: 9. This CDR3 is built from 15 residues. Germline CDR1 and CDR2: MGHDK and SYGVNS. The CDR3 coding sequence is TGTGCCAGCAGTAGAGCCGGACAGGGCCTCTATGGCTACACCTTC. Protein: CASSRAGQGLYGYTF.

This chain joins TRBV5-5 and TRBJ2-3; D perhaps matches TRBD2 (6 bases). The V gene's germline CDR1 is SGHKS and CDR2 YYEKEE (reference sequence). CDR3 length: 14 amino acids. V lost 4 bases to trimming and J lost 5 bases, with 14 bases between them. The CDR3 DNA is TGTGCCAGCAGCCCCCAGGTAGCGGAAGATACGCAGTATTTT. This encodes CASSPQVAEDTQYF.

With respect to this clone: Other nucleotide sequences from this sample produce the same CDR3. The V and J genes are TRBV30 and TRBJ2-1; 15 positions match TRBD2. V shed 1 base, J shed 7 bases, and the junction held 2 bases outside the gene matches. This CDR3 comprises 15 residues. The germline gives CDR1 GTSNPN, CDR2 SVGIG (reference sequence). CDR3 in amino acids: CAWSAGTSGRNEQFF. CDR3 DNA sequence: TGTGCCTGGAGTGCCGGGACTAGCGGGAGGAATGAGCAGTTCTTC.

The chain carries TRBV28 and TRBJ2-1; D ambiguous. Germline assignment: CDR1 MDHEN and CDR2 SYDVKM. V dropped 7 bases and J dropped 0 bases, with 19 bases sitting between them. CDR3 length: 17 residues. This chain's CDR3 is CASTPLGSPRSYNEQFF. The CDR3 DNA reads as TGTGCCAGCACCCCCCTTGGGTCCCCTCGCTCCTACAATGAGCAGTTCTTC.

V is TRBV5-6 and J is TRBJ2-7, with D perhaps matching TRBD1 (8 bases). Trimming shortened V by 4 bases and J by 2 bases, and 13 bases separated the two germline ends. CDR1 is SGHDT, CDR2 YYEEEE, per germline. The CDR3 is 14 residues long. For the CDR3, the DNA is TGTGCCAGCAGCAAAACAGGGGGGGCCTACGAGCAGTACTTC. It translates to CASSKTGGAYEQYF.

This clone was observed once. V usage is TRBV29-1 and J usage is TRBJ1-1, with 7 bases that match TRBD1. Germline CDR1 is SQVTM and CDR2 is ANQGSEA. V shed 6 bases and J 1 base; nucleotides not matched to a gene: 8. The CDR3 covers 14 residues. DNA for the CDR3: TGCAGCGTCCGGGACAGAAGTACGAACACTGAAGCTTTCTTT. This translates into CSVRDRSTNTEAFF.

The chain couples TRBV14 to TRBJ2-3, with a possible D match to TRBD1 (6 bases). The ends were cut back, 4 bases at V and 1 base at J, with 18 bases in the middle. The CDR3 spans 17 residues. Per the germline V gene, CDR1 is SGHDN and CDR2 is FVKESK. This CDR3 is CASSLRGGGSRTDTQYF. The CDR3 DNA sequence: TGTGCCAGCAGCCTTCGTGGGGGCGGATCTCGCACAGATACGCAGTATTTT. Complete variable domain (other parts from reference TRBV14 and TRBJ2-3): EAGVTQFPSHSVIEKGQTVTLRCDPISGHDNLYWYRRVMGKEIKFLLHFVKESKQDESGMPNNRFLAERTGGTYSTLKVQPAELEDSGVYFCASSLRGGGSRTDTQYFGPGTRLTVL.

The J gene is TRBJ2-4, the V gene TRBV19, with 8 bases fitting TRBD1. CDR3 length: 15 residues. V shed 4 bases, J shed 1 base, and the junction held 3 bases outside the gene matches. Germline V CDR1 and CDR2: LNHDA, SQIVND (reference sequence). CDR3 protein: CASSTRDRAKNIQYF. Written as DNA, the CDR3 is TGTGCCAGTAGTACCCGGGACAGGGCCAAAAACATTCAGTACTTC.

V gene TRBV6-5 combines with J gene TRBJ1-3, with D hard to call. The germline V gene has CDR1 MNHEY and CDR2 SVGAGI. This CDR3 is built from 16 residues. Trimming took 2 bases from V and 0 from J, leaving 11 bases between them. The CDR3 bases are TGTGCCAGCAGTTACGGCCAGCGTCTCTCTGGAAACACCATATATTTT. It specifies CASSYGQRLSGNTIYF.

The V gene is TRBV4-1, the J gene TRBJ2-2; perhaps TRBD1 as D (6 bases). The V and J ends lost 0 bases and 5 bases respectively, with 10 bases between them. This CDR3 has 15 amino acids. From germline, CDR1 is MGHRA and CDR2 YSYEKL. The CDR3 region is CASSQDTGRTGELFF. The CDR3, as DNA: TGCGCCAGCAGCCAAGATACAGGGAGAACCGGGGAGCTGTTTTTT.

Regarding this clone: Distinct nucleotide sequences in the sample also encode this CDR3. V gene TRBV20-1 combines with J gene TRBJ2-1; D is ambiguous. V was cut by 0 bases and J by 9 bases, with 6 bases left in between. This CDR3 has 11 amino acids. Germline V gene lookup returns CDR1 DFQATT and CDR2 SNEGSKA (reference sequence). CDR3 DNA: TGCAGTGCTAGAGATAAGGGTGAGCAGTTCTTC. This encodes CSARDKGEQFF.

The CDR3 loop reads CASSPGQVGNTIYF. The CDR3 bases are TGTGCCAGTAGTCCGGGACAGGTCGGAAACACCATATATTTT. The chain has TRBV19 and TRBJ1-3; 8 nucleotides match TRBD1. The CDR3 is made up of 14 amino acids. Germline-derived CDR1 and CDR2 are LNHDA and SQIVND (reference sequence). V trimming: 5 bases; J trimming: 4 bases; junction bases outside the gene matches: 4.

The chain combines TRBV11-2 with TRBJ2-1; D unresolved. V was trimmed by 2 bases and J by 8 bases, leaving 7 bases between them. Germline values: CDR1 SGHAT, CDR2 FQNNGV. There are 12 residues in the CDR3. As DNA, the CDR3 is TGTGCCAGCAGCTTATTGGTCCATGAGCAGTTCTTC. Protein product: CASSLLVHEQFF.

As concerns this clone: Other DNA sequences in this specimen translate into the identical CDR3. The CDR3 DNA is TGTGCCAGCAGCTTGGGGCAGGTGAACACTGAAGCTTTCTTT. Its translation: CASSLGQVNTEAFF. The chain links TRBV5-8 to TRBJ1-1, with D unclear. The germline V gene encodes CDR1 SGHTS and CDR2 YDEGEE. The CDR3 is 14 amino acids. V lost 0 bases to trimming and J lost 0 bases, with 6 bases between them.